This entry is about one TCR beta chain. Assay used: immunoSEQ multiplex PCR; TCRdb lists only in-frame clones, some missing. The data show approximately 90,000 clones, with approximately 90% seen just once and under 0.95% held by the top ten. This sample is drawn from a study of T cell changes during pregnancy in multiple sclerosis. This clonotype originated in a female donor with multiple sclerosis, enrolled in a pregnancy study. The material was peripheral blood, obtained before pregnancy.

Here the CDR3 reads CASGDVRGTRNEQFF. The CDR3 bases are TGTGCCAGCGGAGATGTACGGGGGACTAGAAATGAGCAGTTCTTC. The chain carries TRBV11-1 and TRBJ2-1, with 8 nucleotides matching TRBD2. This CDR3 spans 15 amino acids. Germline V gene lookup returns CDR1 SGHAT and CDR2 FQDESV (reference sequence). V lost 8 bases to trimming and J lost 7 bases; unmatched junction nucleotides: 13.